These T cell receptor beta chains were read from a single sample in a study of blood T cell repertoires in COVID-19. Some clones are missing from TCRdb's copy, which holds only in-frame ones; the method was immunoSEQ multiplex PCR. The data show 200,000 or so clones, with 65% to 85% seen just once and around 7.4% held by the top ten. The sequenced material came from PBMCs or T cells enriched from blood (not recorded which). These receptors all stem from a woman in her forties with acute COVID-19. Each CDR3 is given with its conserved first and last residue. The D gene is left open where the match is weak. For some rows the clone size is stated as once, few or many, or as a class when expanded; others skip it.

J	V	size	D	CDR3	DNA
TRBJ1-3	TRBV7-2	.	.	CASSPTGHSGNTIYF	TGTGCCAGCAGTCCAACAGGGCACTCTGGAAACACCATATATTTT
TRBJ1-1	TRBV6-5	once	.	CASSLGGGTEAFF	TGTGCCAGCAGTCTAGGAGGCGGCACTGAAGCTTTCTTT
TRBJ1-2	TRBV5-6	.	TRBD1	CASSFRDSLPDGYTF	TGTGCCAGCAGCTTCCGGGACAGTCTCCCGGATGGCTACACCTTC
TRBJ1-6	TRBV5-6	few	.	CASSSDNSPLHF	TGTGCCAGCAGCTCAGATAATTCACCCCTCCACTTT
TRBJ1-5	TRBV10-2	.	TRBD1	CASRTGKEQPQHF	TGCGCCAGCAGGACAGGGAAGGAGCAGCCCCAGCATTTT
TRBJ2-3	TRBV7-2	once	TRBD2	CASSFGLAGVTDTQYF	TGTGCCAGCAGCTTCGGGCTAGCGGGAGTTACAGATACGCAGTATTTT
TRBJ1-2	TRBV5-5	.	TRBD1	CASTPGLDRAYGYTF	TGTGCCAGCACCCCGGGCCTAGACAGGGCCTATGGCTACACCTTC
TRBJ1-1	TRBV19	once	.	CASRARRMNTEAFF	TGTGCCAGCCGAGCTCGCCGCATGAACACTGAAGCTTTCTTT
TRBJ2-6	TRBV3-1/TRBV3-2	many	TRBD1	CASSQHPGQSSGANVLTF	TGTGCCAGCAGCCAGCATCCGGGACAGAGCTCTGGGGCCAACGTCCTGACTTTC
TRBJ2-7	TRBV19	once	TRBD2	CASSSRTSGRAEVQYF	TGTGCCAGTAGTTCAAGGACTAGCGGGAGGGCCGAAGTGCAGTACTTC
TRBJ2-2	TRBV2	.	TRBD2	CASSYVLAGGGSDTGELFF	TGTGCCAGCAGCTACGTTCTAGCGGGAGGTGGGAGCGACACCGGGGAGCTGTTTTTT
TRBJ1-2	TRBV5-6	.	.	CASSLAGGGSHYGYTF	TGTGCCAGCAGCTTAGCTGGGGGGGGCAGCCACTATGGCTACACCTTC
TRBJ1-4	TRBV21-1	.	.	CASSTRTGENEKLFF	TGTGCCAGCAGCACCCGGACAGGGGAAAATGAAAAACTGTTTTTT
TRBJ1-1	TRBV30	once	.	CAWSRQSNTEAFF	TGTGCCTGGTCAAGACAGTCGAACACTGAAGCTTTCTTT
TRBJ2-7	TRBV7-3	.	TRBD1	CASSPRDRTYEQYF	TGTGCCAGCAGCCCTCGGGACAGGACCTACGAGCAGTACTTC
TRBJ2-5	TRBV19	.	TRBD1	CASSRDRTETQYF	TGTGCCAGTAGTCGGGACAGAACAGAGACCCAGTACTTC
TRBJ1-5	TRBV7-9	.	.	CASSYRTGEGLEQPQHF	TGTGCCAGCAGCTATCGTACGGGGGAGGGGCTCGAGCAGCCCCAGCATTTT
TRBJ2-3	TRBV19	.	TRBD2	CASRSGTSGTTDTQYF	TGTGCCAGTAGATCGGGGACTAGCGGTACTACAGATACGCAGTATTTT
TRBJ1-5	TRBV6-1	.	.	CASSEVKGQNQPQHF	TGTGCCAGCAGTGAAGTTAAGGGGCAAAATCAGCCCCAGCATTTT
TRBJ2-3	TRBV11-3	few	TRBD1	CASSLGQGPSTDTQYF	TGTGCCAGCAGCCTGGGACAGGGACCTAGCACAGATACGCAGTATTTT
TRBJ1-4	TRBV25-1	.	.	CASTDREQSGEKLFF	TGTGCCAGCACCGACCGGGAGCAGTCAGGGGAAAAACTGTTTTTT
TRBJ2-7	TRBV5-1	few	TRBD1	CASSLDLGTGDYEQYF	TGCGCCAGCAGCTTGGACCTCGGGACAGGCGATTACGAGCAGTACTTC
TRBJ2-7	TRBV12-5	.	TRBD2	CASGRVILITGGYYEQYF	TGTGCTAGTGGTAGGGTGATTTTGATAACGGGAGGCTACTACGAGCAGTACTTC
TRBJ2-3	TRBV5-8	.	TRBD1	CASSIGTGGTSTDTQYF	TGTGCCAGCAGCATCGGGACAGGGGGGACTAGCACAGATACGCAGTATTTT
TRBJ2-3	TRBV20-1	.	TRBD2	CSASGTSGSSDTQYF	TGCAGTGCTAGTGGGACTAGCGGGAGCAGCGATACGCAGTATTTT
TRBJ2-7	TRBV5-1	.	TRBD2	CASSLEAGGSRNEQYF	TGCGCCAGCAGCTTGGAAGCGGGGGGTAGTCGGAACGAGCAGTACTTC